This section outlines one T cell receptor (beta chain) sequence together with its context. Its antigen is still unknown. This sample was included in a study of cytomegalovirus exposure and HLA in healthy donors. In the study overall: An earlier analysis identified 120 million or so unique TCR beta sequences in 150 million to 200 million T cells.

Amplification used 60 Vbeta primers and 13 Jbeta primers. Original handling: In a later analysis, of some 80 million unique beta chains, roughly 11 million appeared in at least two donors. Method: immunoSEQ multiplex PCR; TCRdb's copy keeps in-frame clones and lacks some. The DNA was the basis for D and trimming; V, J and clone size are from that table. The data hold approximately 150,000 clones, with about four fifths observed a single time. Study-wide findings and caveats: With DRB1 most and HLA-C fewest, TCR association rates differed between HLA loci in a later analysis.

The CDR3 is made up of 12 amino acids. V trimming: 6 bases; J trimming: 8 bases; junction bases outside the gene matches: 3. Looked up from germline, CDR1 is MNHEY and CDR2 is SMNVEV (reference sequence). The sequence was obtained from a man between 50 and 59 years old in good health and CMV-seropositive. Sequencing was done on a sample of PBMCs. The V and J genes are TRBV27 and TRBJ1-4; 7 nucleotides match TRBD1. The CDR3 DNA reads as TGTGCCAGCAGCCGGACAGGCGAAAAACTGTTTTTT. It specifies CASSRTGEKLFF.